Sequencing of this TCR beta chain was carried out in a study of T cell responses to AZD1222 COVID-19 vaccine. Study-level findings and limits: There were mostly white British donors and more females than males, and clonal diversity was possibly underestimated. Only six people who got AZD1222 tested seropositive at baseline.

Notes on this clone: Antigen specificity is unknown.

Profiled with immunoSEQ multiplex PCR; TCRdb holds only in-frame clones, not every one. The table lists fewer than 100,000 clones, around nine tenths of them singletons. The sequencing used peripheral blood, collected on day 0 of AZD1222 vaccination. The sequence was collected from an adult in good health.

CDR3 loop: CASSQGSGGWQFF. The DNA of the CDR3 is TGTGCCAGCAGCCAAGGGTCCGGCGGGTGGCAGTTCTTC. V is TRBV3-1 (or the pseudogene TRBV3-2) and J is TRBJ2-1; perhaps TRBD2 as D (5 bases). Germline V gene sequence: CDR1 LGHDT, CDR2 YNNKEL (reference sequence). With 1 base removed from V and 12 bases from J, the gap between germline ends came to 13 bases. The CDR3 length is 13 residues.